These 14 T cell receptor beta chains were sequenced from one sample in a study of T cells in Graves' hyperthyroidism and ophthalmopathy. It was RNA transcripts that yielded the amplified TCR beta CDR3 regions. Primed by the HTBI set, a first-round RT-PCR was run on the TCR CDR3. One entry per CDR3 protein results from TCRdb running MiXCR on the multiplex PCR reads. The profile shows hundreds of thousands of distinct CDR3 sequences, less than 25% of them singletons. Material: blood. The source is a woman younger than 45 with Graves' ophthalmopathy.

The gene calls are TRBV27 and TRBJ2-7; 7 bases agree with TRBD2. With 2 bases clipped from V and 4 bases from J, the junction kept 8 bases outside the gene matches. This CDR3 spans 15 amino acids. Germline loops: CDR1 MNHEY, CDR2 SMNVEV (reference sequence). The CDR3 sequence: CASSLSPAGRYEQYF. The CDR3 DNA reads as TGTGCCAGCAGTTTAAGCCCAGCGGGAAGATACGAGCAGTACTTC.

This clonotype was seen ten or more times. The chain links TRBV15 to TRBJ1-1; 7 positions match TRBD1. V lost 0 bases and J lost 5; bases outside the gene matches: 9. Germline-derived CDR1 and CDR2 are LNHNV and YYDKDF (reference sequence). This CDR3 is built from 16 residues. CDR3 coding DNA: TGTGCCACCAGCAGAGATCCAGGACAGGCAGCAACTGAAGCTTTCTTT. Encoded protein: CATSRDPGQAATEAFF.

This clonotype was observed once. Just one base apart from a much larger clone, this may be a read error. V gene TRBV25-1 combines with J gene TRBJ1-3, with 7 bases matching TRBD1. Germline lookup yields CDR1 MGHDK and CDR2 SYGVNS. This CDR3 region has 18 residues. CDR3 sequence (DNA): TGTTCCAGCAGTGACCCCCCAGGGGGGGCCAGCTCTGGAAACACCATATATTTT. Translated: CSSSDPPGGASSGNTIYF.

The chain has TRBV5-1 and TRBJ2-7, with D possibly TRBD2 on 5 matching bases. V shed 7 bases and J shed 5 bases, with 10 bases lying between them. Germline-derived CDR1 and CDR2 are SGHRS and YFSETQ. This CDR3 region has 11 residues. CDR3 nucleotides: TGCGCCAGCGCCCTCGGGAACGAGCAGTACTTC. Translating it yields CASALGNEQYF. Based on the CDR3 plus reference TRBV5-1 and TRBJ2-7, the full variable domain is KAGVTQTPRYLIKTRGQQVTLSCSPISGHRSVSWYQQTPGQGLQFLFEYFSETQRNKGNFPGRFSGRQFSNSRSEMNVSTLELGDSALYLCASALGNEQYFGPGTRLTVT.

This clonotype was observed a single time. A read error may be the cause here, since a much bigger clone is one base away. Because the CDR3 is missing its conserved closing phenylalanine or tryptophan, this is likely a read error. The chain carries TRBV6-1 and TRBJ1-1; D may be TRBD1 (6 bases). Germline V CDR1 and CDR2: MNHNS, SASEGT. V lost 8 bases to trimming and J lost 5 bases, with 15 bases between them. This CDR3 is 13 amino acids long. Here the CDR3 DNA reads TGTGCCAGCTCGTCAGGGGCGCGGACTGAAGCTTTCGTT. It yields the protein CASSSGARTEAFV.

This clonotype was counted only a few times. This rearrangement joins TRBV28 to TRBJ1-6; TRBD1 agrees at 8 bases. The CDR3 covers 15 residues. Looked up from germline, CDR1 is MDHEN and CDR2 is SYDVKM. V lost 5 bases to trimming and J lost 5 bases; unmatched junction nucleotides: 5. DNA of the CDR3: TGTGCCAGCAGTCAGGGGGCTGGGGATAATTCACCCCTCCACTTT. Translation: CASSQGAGDNSPLHF.

This clonotype came up many times. CDR3 region: CASSFSGARGYTF. The CDR3 nucleotides are TGTGCCAGCAGCTTTTCGGGGGCGCGGGGCTACACCTTC. V usage is TRBV7-2 and J usage is TRBJ1-2; a possible D gene is TRBD1 (6 bases). Germline-derived CDR1 and CDR2 are SGHTA and FQGNSA. This CDR3 is 13 amino acids long. V lost 3 bases, J lost 8 bases, and 13 bases lay in between.

This clonotype was found many times. A read error may explain this, as a much larger clone is one base away. The V and J genes are TRBV27 and TRBJ2-7, with 7 bases that match TRBD2. This CDR3 region has 14 residues. Germline V CDR1 and CDR2: MNHEY, SMNVEV (reference sequence). CDR3 DNA: TGTGCCAGCAGTGGGGGGGACGGCCTCCACGAGCAGCACTTC. Amino acids: CASSGGDGLHEQHF.

This clonotype was found a few times. The rearrangement links TRBV5-1 to TRBJ2-2, with 8 positions matching TRBD2. Germline V gives CDR1 SGHRS, CDR2 YFSETQ. The CDR3 is 16 residues long. With V trimmed by 2 bases and J by 2 bases, 5 bases remained unmatched. CDR3 sequence (DNA): TGCGCCAGCAGCTTCAGCGGGAGTCGAAACACCGGGGAGCTGTTTTTT. Protein product: CASSFSGSRNTGELFF.

This clonotype was seen repeatedly, ten times or more. The chain is built from TRBV19 and TRBJ1-1; perhaps TRBD1 as D (5 bases). The CDR3 totals 15 residues. The germline CDR1 and CDR2 sequences are LNHDA and SQIVND (reference sequence). The ends were cut back, 4 bases at V and 1 base at J, with 13 bases in the middle. The CDR3 reads CASSKQGRGNTEAFF. DNA of the CDR3: TGTGCCAGTAGTAAGCAGGGACGGGGGAACACTGAAGCTTTCTTT.

In this sample, this clonotype turned up many times. V usage is TRBV7-9 and J usage is TRBJ2-3; 9 bases map to TRBD1. V gave up 4 bases and J gave up 2 bases; unmatched junction bases: 7. The germline gives CDR1 SEHNR, CDR2 FQNEAQ (reference sequence). This CDR3 is built from 16 residues. CDR3 sequence reads: CASSSTGGTPTDTQYF. In nucleotides, the CDR3 is TGTGCCAGCAGCTCGACAGGGGGGACCCCCACAGATACGCAGTATTTT.

This rearrangement joins TRBV30 to TRBJ1-2; tentatively, D is TRBD1 (5 bases). Germline V gene sequence: CDR1 GTSNPN, CDR2 SVGIG (reference sequence). There are 11 residues in the CDR3. Trimming left V 0 bases short and J 8 bases short, with 7 bases between. The CDR3 sequence: CAWSVGEGYTF. The CDR3 coding sequence is TGTGCCTGGAGTGTGGGGGAAGGCTACACCTTC. Looking up the rest from reference TRBV30 and TRBJ1-2 gives the full variable domain: SQTIHQWPATLVQPVGSPLSLECTVEGTSNPNLYWYRQAAGRGLQLLFYSVGIGQISSEVPQNLSASRPQDRQFILSSKKLLLSDSGFYLCAWSVGEGYTFGSGTRLTVV.

This clonotype was recorded at least ten times. The gene calls are TRBV4-3 and TRBJ1-1; tentatively, D is TRBD1 (6 bases). V lost 1 base and J 7 bases, leaving 10 bases between the germline ends. Germline V gives CDR1 LGHNA, CDR2 YSLEER. The CDR3 spans 13 residues. The CDR3 DNA is TGCGCCAGCAGCCAAGGAGTACAGGGTGAAGCTTTCTTT. This sequence encodes CASSQGVQGEAFF.

The rearrangement links TRBV7-2 to TRBJ1-3, with no clear D. The V end was cut by 5 bases, the J end by 0 bases, with 11 bases between. Germline V gene data show CDR1 as SGHTA and CDR2 as FQGNSA. The CDR3 is made up of 15 amino acids. The CDR3 spells CASSPPNLSGNTIYF. The CDR3 bases are TGTGCCAGCAGCCCTCCAAACCTCTCTGGAAACACCATATATTTT.